This T cell receptor beta chain was found in a study of shared clonotypes between healthy human individuals (dated by TCRdb to the early 2020s). Some background on the complete study: The cohort comprised two women and a few men aged 18 to 49 years. Per donor, leukapheresis produced somewhere between about 0.94 and 8.9 billion PBMCs. To increase sequencing depth and limit assay-specific biases, TCR repertoire library preparation and sequencing were carried out by different laboratories using diverse techniques. For each donor, three plates each were used for CD4 naive and CD4 memory, two plates were used for CD8 naive, and one plate was used for CD8 memory. The study deeply sequenced blood TCR repertoires of about 5 healthy adults to estimate repertoire size and the extent of clonotype sharing between individuals.

The donors were healthy, HIV-negative adults with no recently reported acute infections or vaccinations. Every donor was a Caucasian adult residing in Nashville, Tennessee, USA. CD4+ T cells were enriched through magnetic negative selection, after which naive cells were positively selected on CD45RA and the remaining negative fraction served as the memory subset. Blood was obtained by leukapheresis, after which PBMCs were separated by Ficoll-Histopaque density gradient centrifugation and cryopreserved in liquid nitrogen vapor phase. Purity and quantity of every magnetically sorted T cell population were checked by analytical flow cytometry. From each sorted fraction, genomic DNA was isolated and quantified by UV absorbance on a Nanodrop 2000c. Summary of the overall study and its limitations: Incomplete sequencing was indicated by rarefaction of sorted-subset datasets, despite the large sequencing depth. Estimated clonotype richness was generally larger for naive than for memory subsets. Pairwise subsampling indicated that sequencing depth was expected to affect the degree of clonotype sharing among donors. Only blood was sampled, and tissue TCR repertoires likely differ from those in blood. Across a handful of donors, approximately 4.9% of naive CD4, roughly 3.5% of naive CD8, around 2.1% of memory CD4, and roughly 0.41% of memory CD8 clonotypes were shared. Higher generation probabilities were observed for clonotypes shared by all four sorted-subset donors than for non-shared clonotypes. The genetic and exposure-history diversity represented was limited by the small number of donors.

Using the deep immunoSEQ assay, multiplex PCR amplified TCR CDR3 regions from genomic DNA. Extracted genomic DNA from each cell subset was distributed evenly across all wells of several immunoSEQ 96-well plates, and each plate was treated as a replicate. Each replicate PCR for sorted subsets received around 0.2 ug genomic DNA, equal to around 32,000 T cell genomes. Purified libraries were measured with a Qubit 3.0 fluorometer, size-checked on a Bioanalyzer 2100, and measured again with the KAPA Library Quantification kit. Every immunoSEQ 96-well plate was sequenced on a dedicated single-read 150-cycle Illumina NextSeq 550 flow cell. Regarding the original processing steps: Because only junctional sequences without quality scores were contained in the immunoSEQ output, filtering matching that applied to full-length reads could not be performed. Sequences were annotated with PyIR, a Python wrapper for IgBLAST v1.9, using IMGT germline references to assign V/J genes and CDR3. Reads were removed for weak V/J assignments (E-value above 1e-6), missing CDR3, stop codons, out-of-frame junctions, or ambiguous translated residues. V3J clonotypes were defined as sequences sharing an identical inferred V gene, J gene, and CDR3 amino acid sequence. Percentage overlap between repertoires was calculated by dividing the number of shared unique clonotypes by the size of the smaller repertoire. Richness of each repertoire was evaluated using RTK rarefaction, the Chao1 estimator, and Recon v2.1 estimates of unobserved clonotypes. Generation probabilities for all TCRbeta clonotypes obtained by the gDNA method from a handful of donors were computed using OLGA. The table was pulled from immuneACCESS by TCRdb, which kept in-frame rearrangements only. Such tables lose some clones; where checked, under half of the loss comes from unresolved V genes, and the rest has no known cause. The V and J calls and clone size come from that table; D and trimming were worked out from the DNA. This sample lists about 980,000 clones; over 75% were detected once. Roughly 1.5% of the sample belongs to the ten largest clones.

For CDR1 and CDR2, the germline V gene (reference sequence) lists SGHKS and YYEKEE. V loses 4 bases, J loses 0 bases, and the germline ends lie 8 bases apart. The CDR3 goes from the cysteine to the phenylalanine over 14 residues. Kept here is only the CDR3 DNA, which spans 42 bases and is read in frame from base 1. Worth noting for this clone: This clone's antigen is unknown. Per-nucleotide qualities are absent, and no much larger clonotype sits a single base away. Additional DNA sequences in this sample encode the identical CDR3.

This receptor was obtained from a man aged 18 to 29 in good health. Sequenced: memory CD4+ T cells sorted from blood. The cell subset or site label here, explained by the study, means: CD45RA-negative fraction. The chain is made from TRBV5-5 and TRBJ1-3; too little of a D gene remains to name it. The nucleotide sequence reads as follows: TGTGCCAGCAGCGTGGGCCCCTCTGGAAACACCATATATTTT. Its protein product is CASSVGPSGNTIYF.